The entry below describes one TCR beta chain. Using immunoSEQ multiplex PCR, the repertoire was profiled, and TCRdb retains in-frame clones only, with some absent. The data contain some 150,000 clones, around 84% of them singletons. This entry comes from a study of blood T cell repertoires in COVID-19. About the study: T cells, B-cell-depleted T cells, or PBMCs provided the cDNA or gDNA that served as material.

V lost 4 bases, J lost 5 bases, and 8 bases stayed unmatched. The germline gives CDR1 SGHTA, CDR2 FQGNSA. The CDR3 covers 15 residues. Sequencing was done on a sample of peripheral blood. This chain uses TRBV7-2 with TRBJ2-1; 7 nucleotides align to TRBD1. The TCR was taken from a woman between 45 and 65 years old with acute or convalescent COVID-19. CDR3: CASSSTPTGDNEQFF. In DNA, the CDR3 is TGTGCCAGCAGCTCCACCCCTACAGGGGACAATGAGCAGTTCTTC.